This TCR beta chain appears in the sequencing data of a study of lymphopenia after photon versus proton radiotherapy. Overall study findings and caveats: After lymphocyte nadir, photon-treated repertoires showed oligoclonal expansion, especially CD8+ Temra.

Germline assignment: CDR1 KGHSH and CDR2 LQKENI. The V end was cut by 3 bases, the J end by 1 base, with 6 bases between. The CDR3 spans 13 residues. Sequencing was performed with immunoSEQ multiplex PCR; in TCRdb, only in-frame clones are kept and a portion is missing. The sample contains 20,000 to 25,000 clones, roughly 82% of which appear only once. About this clone itself: Its antigen is undetermined.

The rearrangement uses TRBV18 and TRBJ1-1; D is unclear. The clonotype originates from a middle-aged man with gastric cancer. Source: peripheral blood, taken from a patient treated with photon-based radiotherapy. The DNA of the CDR3 is TGTGCCAGCTCACCGGACCAGAACACTGAAGCTTTCTTT. This translates into CASSPDQNTEAFF. Together with reference TRBV18 and TRBJ1-1, the CDR3 gives the full variable domain: NAGVMQNPRHLVRRRGQEARLRCSPMKGHSHVYWYRQLPEEGLKFMVYLQKENIIDESGMPKERFSAEFPKEGPSILRIQQVVRGDSAAYFCASSPDQNTEAFFGQGTRLTVV.